The next 19 T cell receptor beta chains were all read from a single sample in a study of Tregs in tolerant kidney transplant recipients. Only in-frame clones appear in the TCRdb table, and some are missing; sequencing was by immunoSEQ multiplex PCR. Seen here are some 55,000 clones, 80% to 90% observed once, and the top ten hold roughly 2.2%. Sequences were derived from Tregs from blood, sampled before the transplant. The receptors were gathered from a human donor who received a combined kidney and bone marrow transplant.

The CDR3 DNA sequence: TGCGCCAGCAGTGATGGTCCGGGGAGTTGGGGCTACACCTTC. Protein: CASSDGPGSWGYTF. The gene calls are TRBV10-2 and TRBJ1-2; D not certain. V shed 3 bases and J shed 8 bases, with 16 bases lying between them. The V gene's germline CDR1 is WSHSY and CDR2 SAAADI. The CDR3 contains 14 residues.

The chain combines TRBV19 with TRBJ2-5; D perhaps matches TRBD2 (5 bases). This CDR3 contains 16 residues. Trimming removed 3 bases at V and 0 bases at J, with 14 bases between. CDR1 is LNHDA and CDR2 is SQIVND in the germline V gene (reference sequence). CDR3: CASSIARALYQETQYF. Written as DNA, the CDR3 is TGTGCCAGTAGTATTGCGCGGGCCCTGTACCAAGAGACCCAGTACTTC.

The genes are TRBV28 and TRBJ2-7, with 12 bases lining up with TRBD2. V was clipped by 6 bases and J by 4 bases; unmatched bases: 7. Germline CDR1 reads MDHEN; CDR2 reads SYDVKM. The CDR3 totals 15 residues. The CDR3 DNA sequence: TGTGCCAGCAGAGGAGGACTAGCGGGACGGTACGAGCAGTACTTC. Its protein is CASRGGLAGRYEQYF.

The rearrangement joins TRBV6-5 to TRBJ2-7; tentative D call: TRBD2 (6 bases). Germline V gene lookup returns CDR1 MNHEY and CDR2 SVGAGI. The V and J ends lost 2 bases and 4 bases respectively, with 9 bases between them. The CDR3 is 13 residues long. The CDR3 nucleotides read TGTGCCAGCAGTTACCGTCGGGGGTACGAGCAGTACTTC. This gives the protein CASSYRRGYEQYF.

As concerns this clone: Other nucleotide sequences from this sample produce the same CDR3. This sequence joins TRBV14 and TRBJ2-5, with 16 positions matching TRBD2. The CDR3 length is 17 residues. Germline loops: CDR1 SGHDN, CDR2 FVKESK. J was trimmed by 5 bases and V by 3 bases; bases with no gene match: 6. DNA of the CDR3: TGTGCCAGCAGCCAGGCCGGGACTAGCGGGGGGGGTGAGACCCAGTACTTC. Its translation is CASSQAGTSGGGETQYF.

The chain combines TRBV9 with TRBJ2-1, with 9 bases lining up with TRBD2. The CDR3 is 16 amino acids. The germline V gene encodes CDR1 SGDLS and CDR2 YYNGEE. Trimming cost V 3 bases and J 4 bases; bases outside gene matches: 8. In DNA, the CDR3 is TGTGCCAGCAGCGCCCCGGGACTAGCAGTTTACAATGAGCAGTTCTTC. Its translation is CASSAPGLAVYNEQFF.

DNA for the CDR3: TGTGCCAGCAGCTTAGGACCGGACTATGGCTACACCTTC. It is translated as CASSLGPDYGYTF. The V gene is TRBV11-2, the J gene TRBJ1-2; unclear D gene. The CDR3 sequence is 13 residues long. With 1 base removed from V and 3 bases from J, the gap between germline ends came to 6 bases. The V gene's germline CDR1 is SGHAT and CDR2 FQNNGV.

V gene TRBV27 combines with J gene TRBJ1-1; D might be TRBD1 (6 bases). Trimming cost V 4 bases and J 3 bases, with 12 bases left between them. This CDR3 contains 14 residues. Germline assignment: CDR1 MNHEY and CDR2 SMNVEV (reference sequence). Written as DNA, the CDR3 is TGTGCCAGCAGTTCCGGGGGCTGGGACACTGAAGCTTTCTTT. Amino acids: CASSSGGWDTEAFF.

The genes are TRBV10-3 and TRBJ1-2; maybe TRBD1 (6 bases). The ends were cut back, 0 bases at V and 8 bases at J, with 22 bases in the middle. CDR1 and CDR2 from the germline V gene are ENHRY and SYGVKD. The CDR3 is made up of 17 amino acids. The CDR3 DNA follows: TGTGCCATCAGTGAGTCGCGGCAGGGGCCGGGGGCGATGGGCTACACCTTC. This translates into CAISESRQGPGAMGYTF.

The CDR3 DNA is TGCGCCAGCAACTATGGGGGGCGGGACACCGGGGAGCTGTTTTTT. It specifies CASNYGGRDTGELFF. The genes are TRBV5-1 and TRBJ2-2, with D possibly being TRBD1 or TRBD2 (6 bases each). Germline lookup yields CDR1 SGHRS and CDR2 YFSETQ. Trimming pared 6 bases from V and 3 bases from J, leaving 15 bases between. The CDR3 contains 15 residues.

The gene calls are TRBV5-5 and TRBJ1-2, with D perhaps TRBD1 (5 bases). This CDR3 has 14 amino acids. Trimming took off 4 bases at V and 3 bases at J, with 13 bases between the two ends. CDR1 and CDR2 from the germline V gene are SGHKS and YYEKEE (reference sequence). CDR3 nucleotides: TGTGCCAGCAGCATCGGGACGTCTGACTATGGCTACACCTTC. Encoded protein: CASSIGTSDYGYTF.

This sequence joins TRBV7-2 and TRBJ2-2; D call uncertain. Trimming removed 4 bases at V and 5 bases at J, with 8 bases between. CDR1 SGHTA and CDR2 FQGNSA come from the germline V gene. The CDR3 spans 13 residues. The CDR3 region is CASSSDPTGELFF. In nucleotides, the CDR3 is TGTGCCAGCAGCTCCGACCCTACCGGGGAGCTGTTTTTT.

The chain joins TRBV7-9 to TRBJ2-2; TRBD1 is a possible D gene (6 bases). CDR1 is SEHNR, CDR2 FQNEAQ, per germline (reference sequence). The CDR3 covers 15 residues. The V and J ends lost 5 bases and 5 bases respectively, with 15 bases between them. The CDR3, as DNA: TGTGCCAGCAGCCCACGGACAGCCCGTACCGGGGAGCTGTTTTTT. It encodes CASSPRTARTGELFF. Together with reference TRBV7-9 and TRBJ2-2, the CDR3 gives the full variable domain: DTGVSQNPRHKITKRGQNVTFRCDPISEHNRLYWYRQTLGQGPEFLTYFQNEAQLEKSRLLSDRFSAERPKGSFSTLEIQRTEQGDSAMYLCASSPRTARTGELFFGEGSRLTVL.

V and J are TRBV5-6 and TRBJ1-2, with D possibly being TRBD1 (5 bases). This CDR3 is 15 amino acids long. V lost 4 bases and J 3 bases, leaving 16 bases between the germline ends. Germline-derived CDR1 and CDR2 are SGHDT and YYEEEE. In nucleotides, the CDR3 is TGTGCCAGCAGCCCGTCTACGTCGGGGCACTATGGCTACACCTTC. Encoded protein: CASSPSTSGHYGYTF.

The chain recombines TRBV19 with TRBJ1-1; 7 positions agree with TRBD1. Germline values: CDR1 LNHDA, CDR2 SQIVND (reference sequence). J lost 5 bases, V lost 5 bases, and 14 bases had no gene match. This CDR3 spans 16 amino acids. DNA for the CDR3: TGTGCCAGTAGTCCAACCGACAGGGTAATTAGGACTGAAGCTTTCTTT. Translated, it gives CASSPTDRVIRTEAFF.

This chain connects TRBV5-5 to TRBJ2-1; 10 bases agree with TRBD2. The length of the CDR3 is 15 residues. Trimming removed 3 bases from V and 7 bases from J; junction bases left unmatched: 7. Germline values: CDR1 SGHKS, CDR2 YYEKEE (reference sequence). CDR3 sequence reads: CASSSLAGVGNEQFF. The CDR3 nucleotides are TGTGCCAGCAGCTCCCTAGCGGGAGTTGGAAATGAGCAGTTCTTC.

The gene calls are TRBV6-1 and TRBJ2-5, with 9 bases lining up with TRBD2. The end of the DNA aligns better with TRBJ2-7, so the J call may be wrong. This CDR3 region has 15 residues. Germline V lookup: CDR1 MNHNS, CDR2 SASEGT. DNA of the CDR3: TGTGCCAGCAGTGACAGATCTAGCGGGGCCTACGAGCAGTACTTC. As protein: CASSDRSSGAYEQYF.

This clone was observed a handful of times. The J gene is TRBJ1-4, the V gene TRBV6-1; D is unclear. The germline gives CDR1 MNHNS, CDR2 SASEGT. The CDR3 is 15 residues long. V was clipped by 5 bases and J by 0 bases, with 10 bases between them. This CDR3 is CASSQLYATNEKLFF. CDR3 DNA: TGTGCCAGCAGTCAATTATATGCAACTAATGAAAAACTGTTTTTT.

Here the CDR3 DNA reads TGTGCCACCTCTCCCCTCGACATTGGGACTGAAGCTTTCTTT. It yields the protein CATSPLDIGTEAFF. The rearrangement links TRBV6-1 to TRBJ1-1; D is unresolved. V lost 10 bases and J lost 5, with 20 bases in between. The germline gives CDR1 MNHNS, CDR2 SASEGT. The CDR3 totals 14 residues.